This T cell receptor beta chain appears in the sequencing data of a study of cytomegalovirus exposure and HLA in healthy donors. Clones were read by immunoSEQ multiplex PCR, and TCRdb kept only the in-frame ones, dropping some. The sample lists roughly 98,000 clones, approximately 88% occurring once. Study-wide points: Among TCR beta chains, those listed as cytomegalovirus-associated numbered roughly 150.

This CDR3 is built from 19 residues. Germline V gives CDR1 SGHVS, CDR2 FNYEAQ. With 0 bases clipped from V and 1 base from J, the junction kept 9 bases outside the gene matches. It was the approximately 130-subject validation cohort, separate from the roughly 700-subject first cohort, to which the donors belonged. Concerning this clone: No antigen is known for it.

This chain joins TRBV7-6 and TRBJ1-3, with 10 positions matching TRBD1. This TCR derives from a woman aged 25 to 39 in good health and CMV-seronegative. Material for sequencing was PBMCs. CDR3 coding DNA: TGTGCCAGCAGCTTAGCGTATAGGGACAGGGGACGTTCTGGAAACACCATATATTTT. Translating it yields CASSLAYRDRGRSGNTIYF. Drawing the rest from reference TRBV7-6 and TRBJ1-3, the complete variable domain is GAGVSQSPRYKVTKRGQDVALRCDPISGHVSLYWYRQALGQGPEFLTYFNYEAQQDKSGLPNDRFSAERPEGSISTLTIQRTEQRDSAMYRCASSLAYRDRGRSGNTIYFGEGSWLTVV.